This T cell receptor beta chain was identified in a study of blood T cell repertoires in COVID-19. Looking at the study overall: Italy, Spain and the United States were the sources of the convalescent and acute COVID-19 samples.

V lost 6 bases and J lost 4; bases outside the gene matches: 14. Germline loops: CDR1 SEHNR, CDR2 FQNEAQ (reference sequence). This CDR3 region has 17 residues. Participant reports of clinical history set cohort assignment. Original methodology: Reference gene primer amplification gave estimated nucleated cell counts. TCRdb keeps only in-frame clones here, not all; method: immunoSEQ multiplex PCR. Clone size and V and J calls were adopted from that table, with D and trimming inferred from the DNA. The data show 130,000 to 150,000 clones, roughly 90% seen once. V usage is TRBV7-9 and J usage is TRBJ1-4, with 7 bases fitting TRBD1. The sequence derives from a young woman with acute COVID-19. The sample taken for sequencing was PBMCs or T cells enriched from blood (not recorded which). CDR3 sequence reads: CASRPNLRDSINEKLFF. As DNA, the CDR3 is TGTGCCAGCAGGCCAAACCTGAGGGACAGCATTAATGAAAAACTGTTTTTT.